These T cell receptor beta chains were read from a single sample in a study of blood T cell repertoires in COVID-19. Method: immunoSEQ multiplex PCR; TCRdb's copy keeps in-frame clones and lacks some. The sample contains about 240,000 clones, 60% to 75% of which appear only once. Sequenced: peripheral blood. These receptors all stem from an elderly woman with acute or convalescent COVID-19. Both conserved end residues are part of each CDR3. The D gene is left open where the match is weak. Size is omitted from some rows. Given values are once, few, many or a class for expanded clones.

abundance	d_gene	v_gene	j_gene	CDR3aa	CDR3nt
.	.	TRBV10-3	TRBJ1-2	CAGRVEGKGDGYTF	TGTGCCGGCCGGGTGGAGGGAAAAGGGGATGGCTACACCTTC
.	.	TRBV18	TRBJ1-1	CASSPGRGNTEAFF	TGTGCCAGCTCACCAGGCAGGGGAAACACTGAAGCTTTCTTT
.	.	TRBV6-2/TRBV6-3	TRBJ2-6	CASSYVNSGANVLTF	TGTGCCAGCAGTTACGTCAATTCTGGGGCCAACGTCCTGACTTTC
.	TRBD2	TRBV10-3	TRBJ2-2	CAIGSSGSTGELFF	TGTGCCATCGGTTCTAGCGGTAGCACCGGGGAGCTGTTTTTT
.	TRBD1	TRBV2	TRBJ2-3	CASSAGTGADTQYF	TGTGCCAGCAGTGCTGGGACAGGGGCAGATACGCAGTATTTT
.	TRBD1	TRBV30	TRBJ1-5	CAWNLGTDNQPQHF	TGTGCCTGGAATCTCGGGACAGACAATCAGCCCCAGCATTTT
.	.	TRBV29-1	TRBJ2-5	CSVVASQETQYF	TGCAGCGTTGTGGCCAGTCAAGAGACCCAGTACTTC
.	.	TRBV6-5	TRBJ1-2	CASSYGLGGYTF	TGTGCCAGCAGTTACGGCCTTGGTGGCTACACCTTC
.	TRBD1	TRBV5-4	TRBJ1-3	CASSLSRQGSGNTIYF	TGTGCCAGCAGCTTGTCCCGACAGGGTTCTGGAAACACCATATATTTT
.	TRBD1	TRBV5-1	TRBJ2-5	CASSLEGQGIEETQYF	TGCGCCAGCAGCTTGGAGGGACAGGGGATTGAAGAGACCCAGTACTTC
.	TRBD1	TRBV9	TRBJ2-7	CARSGGQGGIYEQYF	TGTGCCCGCAGCGGGGGACAGGGGGGAATTTACGAGCAGTACTTC
.	.	TRBV5-1	TRBJ2-7	CASSLPSYEQYF	TGCGCCAGCAGCTTGCCGAGCTACGAGCAGTACTTC
.	TRBD1	TRBV11-2	TRBJ1-2	CASSPGQNYGYTF	TGTGCCAGCAGCCCGGGACAGAACTATGGCTACACCTTC
.	.	TRBV21-1	TRBJ1-5	CASSKAGQGNNQPQHF	TGTGCCAGCAGCAAAGCTGGACAGGGAAACAATCAGCCCCAGCATTTT
once	.	TRBV12-1	TRBJ2-1	CASSFELWVAGGPSYNEQFF	TGTGCCAGCAGCTTTGAGCTCTGGGTAGCGGGGGGGCCTTCCTACAATGAGCAGTTCTTC
many	TRBD2	TRBV19	TRBJ2-7	CASSIDSSGSSYEQYF	TGTGCCAGTAGTATAGACTCTAGCGGGTCCTCCTACGAGCAGTACTTC
.	TRBD2	TRBV19	TRBJ2-3	CASRGSDSGRSDTQYF	TGTGCCAGTAGGGGGTCCGATAGCGGGAGATCCGATACGCAGTATTTT
.	.	TRBV2	TRBJ1-5	CASTPTATYQPQHF	TGTGCCAGCACCCCGACAGCCACGTATCAGCCCCAGCATTTT
.	TRBD2	TRBV19	TRBJ2-7	CASSPLGTSGSGGYEQYF	TGTGCCAGTAGTCCCTTAGGGACTAGCGGGAGTGGAGGCTACGAGCAGTACTTC
few	.	TRBV10-3	TRBJ2-7	CAISESMGLEQYF	TGTGCCATCAGTGAGTCGATGGGGCTCGAGCAGTACTTC
.	TRBD1	TRBV7-2	TRBJ1-5	CASSLALRQGADQPQHF	TGTGCCAGCAGCTTAGCGCTTCGACAGGGGGCCGATCAGCCCCAGCATTTT
.	.	TRBV12-3/TRBV12-4	TRBJ2-5	CASSPRARETQYF	TGTGCCAGCAGCCCCCGCGCCCGAGAGACCCAGTACTTC
.	.	TRBV5-1	TRBJ1-1	CASSPAEGLWTEAFF	TGCGCCAGCAGCCCGGCGGAGGGATTATGGACTGAAGCTTTCTTT
.	.	TRBV4-3	TRBJ1-2	CASSQATNYGYTF	TGCGCCAGCAGCCAGGCAACTAACTATGGCTACACCTTC
few	TRBD1	TRBV3-1/TRBV3-2	TRBJ1-5	CASSQTTGDQPQHF	TGTGCCAGCAGCCAAACCACAGGGGACCAGCCCCAGCATTTT
few	.	TRBV15	TRBJ2-1	CATSREYGRVNEQFF	TGTGCCACCAGCAGAGAGTACGGGCGGGTCAATGAGCAGTTCTTC
once	.	TRBV7-2	TRBJ2-7	CASSAYREGYEQYF	TGTGCCAGCAGCGCCTACAGGGAGGGTTACGAGCAGTACTTC
many	.	TRBV2	TRBJ2-1	CASSETRGFSEQFF	TGTGCCAGCAGTGAAACGCGGGGTTTTAGTGAGCAGTTCTTC
few	TRBD1	TRBV5-1	TRBJ2-3	CASSLARQGSTDTQYF	TGCGCCAGCAGCTTGGCCCGACAGGGTTCTACAGATACGCAGTATTTT
.	TRBD1	TRBV30	TRBJ1-5	CAWSRQGNQPQHF	TGTGCCTGGAGTCGACAGGGTAATCAGCCCCAGCATTTT
.	TRBD1	TRBV2	TRBJ1-5	CASNRGTGYQPQHF	TGTGCCAGCAACAGGGGGACAGGATATCAGCCCCAGCATTTT
once	.	TRBV6-5	TRBJ1-2	CASSSTGLNNYGYTF	TGTGCCAGCAGTTCCACAGGGTTAAATAACTATGGCTACACCTTC
.	TRBD1	TRBV27	TRBJ1-6	CASSLWGTGDSPLHF	TGTGCCAGCAGTTTATGGGGGACAGGAGATTCACCCCTCCACTTT
.	.	TRBV19	TRBJ1-2	CASRLGQNFNYGYTF	TGTGCCAGTAGGCTGGGGCAGAATTTCAACTATGGCTACACCTTC
.	.	TRBV6-5	TRBJ1-5	CASRGQGDQPQHF	TGTGCCAGCAGGGGGCAGGGCGATCAGCCCCAGCATTTT
once	.	TRBV29-1	TRBJ2-3	CSVARGLDRDTQYF	TGCAGCGTTGCGCGGGGCCTGGACCGGGATACGCAGTATTTT
.	.	TRBV7-9	TRBJ2-1	CASSFPGSYNEQFF	TGTGCCAGCAGCTTCCCGGGGTCCTACAATGAGCAGTTCTTC
.	.	TRBV5-1	TRBJ2-5	CASSFRQGWETQYF	TGCGCCAGCAGCTTCCGGCAGGGCTGGGAGACCCAGTACTTC
once	.	TRBV14	TRBJ1-2	CASSQVRQPKPRYTF	TGTGCCAGCAGCCAAGTCCGACAGCCTAAGCCCCGGTACACCTTC
.	.	TRBV25-1	TRBJ2-3	CASSEAGAREGTQYF	TGTGCCAGCAGTGAGGCAGGGGCCCGAGAAGGTACGCAGTATTTT
.	TRBD1	TRBV7-9	TRBJ1-1	CASRPHDRARTEAFF	TGTGCCAGCAGACCACATGACAGGGCGAGAACTGAAGCTTTCTTT
once	TRBD1	TRBV5-1	TRBJ1-6	CASSQGQAGVNSPLHF	TGCGCCAGCAGCCAGGGACAGGCTGGAGTCAATTCACCCCTCCACTTT
few	.	TRBV6-2/TRBV6-3	TRBJ2-7	CASSFPQGRSYEQYF	TGTGCCAGCAGTTTCCCTCAGGGGCGCTCCTACGAGCAGTACTTC
once	.	TRBV19	TRBJ1-3	CASTMDSQTSGNTIYF	TGTGCCAGTACCATGGACAGTCAGACGTCCGGAAACACCATATATTTT
.	.	TRBV7-9	TRBJ1-1	CASSLQSTDTEAFF	TGTGCCAGCAGCTTACAGTCCACCGACACTGAAGCTTTCTTT
.	.	TRBV12-3/TRBV12-4	TRBJ1-1	CASSFGTEAFF	TGTGCCAGCAGTTTCGGCACTGAAGCTTTCTTT